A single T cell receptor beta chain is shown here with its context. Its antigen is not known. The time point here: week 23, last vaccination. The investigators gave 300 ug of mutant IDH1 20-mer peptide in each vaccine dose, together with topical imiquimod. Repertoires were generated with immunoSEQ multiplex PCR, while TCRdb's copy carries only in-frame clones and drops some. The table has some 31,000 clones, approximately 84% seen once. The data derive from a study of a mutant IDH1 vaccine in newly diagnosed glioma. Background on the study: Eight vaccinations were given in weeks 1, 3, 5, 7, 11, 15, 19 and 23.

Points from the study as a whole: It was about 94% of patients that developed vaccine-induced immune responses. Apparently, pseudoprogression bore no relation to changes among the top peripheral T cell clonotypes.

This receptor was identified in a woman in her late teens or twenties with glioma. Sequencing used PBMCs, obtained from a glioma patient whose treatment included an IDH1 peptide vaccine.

The CDR3 sequence is CASGGGSLRETQYF. The DNA for the CDR3 is TGTGCCAGCGGAGGGGGCAGCCTCAGGGAGACCCAGTACTTC. The J gene is TRBJ2-5, the V gene TRBV9, with TRBD1 as a possible D gene (7 bases). The germline V gene has CDR1 SGDLS and CDR2 YYNGEE. V was pared by 7 bases and J by 5 bases, with 18 bases between. This CDR3 region has 14 residues.